The present TCR beta chain was sequenced within a study of cytomegalovirus exposure and HLA in healthy donors. Study summary: An early data release held tens of millions of unique TCRs from HLA-typed donors.

V lost 0 bases to trimming and J lost 4 bases, with 21 bases between them. The germline V gene encodes CDR1 GTSNPN and CDR2 SVGIG (reference sequence). This CDR3 comprises 17 residues. This clone was recorded once. Its antigen remains unknown. PCR primers comprised 60 Vbeta and 13 Jbeta primers. Only in-frame clones appear in the TCRdb table, and some are missing; sequencing was by immunoSEQ multiplex PCR. This sample has roughly 130,000 clones; just under 75% occur once, and the top ten carry 6% to 8.5%. Findings of the study overall: Presence/absence comparisons presumed near-even sequencing depth among donors. Listed as cytomegalovirus-associated were 170 or so TCR beta chains.

The clonotype originates from a man between 40 and 49 years old in good health and CMV-seropositive. The sequencing input was PBMCs. V gene TRBV30 combines with J gene TRBJ1-2, with D unclear. Here the CDR3 reads CAWSVARRRTLGYGYTF. For the CDR3, the DNA is TGTGCCTGGAGTGTAGCCCGGCGGAGGACGTTGGGCTATGGCTACACCTTC.